This T cell receptor beta chain is from a study of blood T cell repertoires in COVID-19. Study information: The United States, Italy and Spain provided the acute and convalescent COVID-19 samples. T cells, B-cell-depleted T cells, or PBMCs provided the cDNA or gDNA that served as material.

As originally analysed: Amplification of reference gene primers was used by the study to estimate nucleated cell counts. Assay used: immunoSEQ multiplex PCR; TCRdb lists only in-frame clones, some missing. That table is the source of V, J and clone size, and D and trimming were worked out from the DNA. The sample shows roughly 250,000 clones, less than 90% of them seen only once. Seattle patients were enrolled while actively infected and followed longitudinally. The sequence came from a woman aged 25 to 39 with COVID-19, enrolled during active disease. Specimen: peripheral blood.

The CDR3 loop reads CASSPWVGGHEQYF. The DNA for the CDR3 is TGTGCCAGCAGCCCTTGGGTGGGGGGACACGAGCAGTACTTC. The chain couples TRBV7-2 to TRBJ2-7; maybe TRBD2 (6 bases). The CDR3 is 14 amino acids. Trimming left V 5 bases short and J 5 bases short, with 16 bases between. Looked up from germline, CDR1 is SGHTA and CDR2 is FQGNSA.